Listed here is a single T cell receptor beta chain. Method: immunoSEQ multiplex PCR; TCRdb's copy keeps in-frame clones and lacks some. This sample has under 200,000 clones, with around 90% found just once. The data belong to a study of cytomegalovirus exposure and HLA in healthy donors. The germline CDR1 and CDR2 sequences are SNHLY and FYNNEI. This CDR3 has 15 residues. V lost 2 bases and J lost 5; bases outside the gene matches: 9. Separation from the approximately 660-subject first cohort characterized the roughly 120-subject validation cohort, to which the donors belonged. The sequencing sample was made of PBMCs. This chain links TRBV2 with TRBJ2-7; 7 bases fit TRBD2. The TCR was taken from a woman under 30 in good health and CMV-seropositive. The CDR3 DNA is TGTGCCAGCAGTGAACTGGCGGGGAGGGTGGACGAGCAGTACTTC. Protein: CASSELAGRVDEQYF.